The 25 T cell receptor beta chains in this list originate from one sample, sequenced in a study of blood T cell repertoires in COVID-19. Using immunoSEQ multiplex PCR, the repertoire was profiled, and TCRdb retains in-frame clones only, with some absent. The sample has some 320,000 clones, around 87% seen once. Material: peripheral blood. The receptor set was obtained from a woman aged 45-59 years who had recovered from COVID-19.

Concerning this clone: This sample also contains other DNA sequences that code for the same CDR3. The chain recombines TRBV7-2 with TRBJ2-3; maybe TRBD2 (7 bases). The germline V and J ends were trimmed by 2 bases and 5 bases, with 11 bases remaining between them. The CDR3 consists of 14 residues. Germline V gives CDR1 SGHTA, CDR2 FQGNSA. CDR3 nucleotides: TGTGCCAGCAGCTTATCCGGGGGGCGAGATACGCAGTATTTT. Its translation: CASSLSGGRDTQYF.

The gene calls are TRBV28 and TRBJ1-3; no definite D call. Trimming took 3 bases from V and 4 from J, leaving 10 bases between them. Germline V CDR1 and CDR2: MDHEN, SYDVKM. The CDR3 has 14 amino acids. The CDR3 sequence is CASSLNSLGNTIYF. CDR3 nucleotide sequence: TGTGCCAGCAGTTTGAACAGTTTAGGAAACACCATATATTTT.

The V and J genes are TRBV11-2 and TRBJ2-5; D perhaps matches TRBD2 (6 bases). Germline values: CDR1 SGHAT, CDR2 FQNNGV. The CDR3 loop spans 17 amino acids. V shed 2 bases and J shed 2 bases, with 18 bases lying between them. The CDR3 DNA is TGTGCCAGCAGCTTATGGGTTAGCGGAACGGGACAAGAGACCCAGTACTTC. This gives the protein CASSLWVSGTGQETQYF.

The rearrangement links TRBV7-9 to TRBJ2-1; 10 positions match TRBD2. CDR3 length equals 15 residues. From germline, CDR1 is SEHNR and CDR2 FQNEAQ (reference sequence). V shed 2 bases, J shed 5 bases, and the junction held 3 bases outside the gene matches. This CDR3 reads CASSLYSGGDNEQFF. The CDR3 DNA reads TGTGCCAGCAGCTTATACAGCGGGGGGGACAATGAGCAGTTCTTC.

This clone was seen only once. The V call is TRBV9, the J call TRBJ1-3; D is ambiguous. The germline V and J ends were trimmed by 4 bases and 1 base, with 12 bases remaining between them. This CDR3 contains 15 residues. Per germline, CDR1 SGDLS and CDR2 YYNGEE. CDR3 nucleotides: TGTGCCAGCAGCCTGGCGGGGAAATCTGGAAACACCATATATTTT. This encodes CASSLAGKSGNTIYF.

The CDR3 spells CASGLAMTGSNEQFF. The CDR3 DNA sequence: TGTGCTAGTGGTTTGGCCATGACAGGGTCTAATGAGCAGTTCTTC. The rearrangement joins TRBV12-5 to TRBJ2-1, with TRBD1 matching 7 bases. CDR1 is LGHNT, CDR2 FRNRAP, per germline. This CDR3 contains 15 residues. The J segment lost 7 bases and the V segment lost 1 base, leaving 7 bases of the junction unmatched.

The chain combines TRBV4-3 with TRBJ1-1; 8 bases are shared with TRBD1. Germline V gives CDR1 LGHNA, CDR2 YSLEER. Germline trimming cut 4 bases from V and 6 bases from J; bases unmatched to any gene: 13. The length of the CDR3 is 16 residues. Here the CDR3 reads CASSLKREDRASEAFF. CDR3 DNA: TGCGCCAGCAGCCTCAAAAGGGAGGACAGGGCCTCTGAAGCTTTCTTT.

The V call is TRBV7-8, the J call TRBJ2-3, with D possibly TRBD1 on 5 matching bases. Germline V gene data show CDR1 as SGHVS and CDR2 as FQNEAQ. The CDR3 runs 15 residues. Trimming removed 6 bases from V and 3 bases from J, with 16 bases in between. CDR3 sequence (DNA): TGTGCCAGCAGGCGGACCACAGGAACTACAGATACGCAGTATTTT. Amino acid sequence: CASRRTTGTTDTQYF.

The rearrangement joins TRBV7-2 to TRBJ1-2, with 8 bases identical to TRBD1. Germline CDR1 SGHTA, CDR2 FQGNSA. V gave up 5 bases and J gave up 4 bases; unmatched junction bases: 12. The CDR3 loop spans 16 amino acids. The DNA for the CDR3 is TGTGCCAGCAGCAAACCGGGACAGGTCTCGGGCTATGGCTACACCTTC. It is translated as CASSKPGQVSGYGYTF.

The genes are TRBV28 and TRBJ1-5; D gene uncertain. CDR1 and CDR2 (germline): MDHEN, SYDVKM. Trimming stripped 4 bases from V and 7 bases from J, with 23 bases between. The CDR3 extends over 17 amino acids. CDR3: CASSSWRARPSGQPQHF. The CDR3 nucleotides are TGTGCCAGCAGTTCTTGGCGCGCCAGGCCCTCAGGACAGCCCCAGCATTTT.

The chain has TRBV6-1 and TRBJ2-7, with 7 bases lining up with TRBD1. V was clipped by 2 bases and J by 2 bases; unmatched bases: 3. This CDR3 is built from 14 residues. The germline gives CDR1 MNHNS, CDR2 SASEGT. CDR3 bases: TGTGCCAGCAGTGAAACAGGGGCCCCCTACGAGCAGTACTTC. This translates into CASSETGAPYEQYF.

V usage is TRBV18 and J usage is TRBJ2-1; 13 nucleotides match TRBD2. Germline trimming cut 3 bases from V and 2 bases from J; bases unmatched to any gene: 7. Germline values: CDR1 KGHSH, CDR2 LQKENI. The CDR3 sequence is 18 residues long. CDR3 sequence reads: CASSPPGLAGSAYNEQFF. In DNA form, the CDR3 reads TGTGCCAGCTCACCGCCGGGACTAGCGGGGTCCGCCTACAATGAGCAGTTCTTC.

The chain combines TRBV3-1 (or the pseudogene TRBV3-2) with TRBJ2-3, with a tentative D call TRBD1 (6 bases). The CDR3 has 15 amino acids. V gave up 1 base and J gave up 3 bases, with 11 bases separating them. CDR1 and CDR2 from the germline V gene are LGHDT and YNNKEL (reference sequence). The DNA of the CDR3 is TGTGCCAGCAGCCAAGGAACAGGGAAAACAGATACGCAGTATTTT. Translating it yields CASSQGTGKTDTQYF.

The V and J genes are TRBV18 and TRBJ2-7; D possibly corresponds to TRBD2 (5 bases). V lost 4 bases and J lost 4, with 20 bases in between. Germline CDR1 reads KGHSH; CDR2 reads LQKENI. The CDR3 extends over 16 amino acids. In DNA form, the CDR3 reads TGTGCCAGCTCACGAACCCTAGAGCGAGGACTTTACGAGCAGTACTTC. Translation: CASSRTLERGLYEQYF. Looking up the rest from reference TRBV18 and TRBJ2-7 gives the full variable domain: NAGVMQNPRHLVRRRGQEARLRCSPMKGHSHVYWYRQLPEEGLKFMVYLQKENIIDESGMPKERFSAEFPKEGPSILRIQQVVRGDSAAYFCASSRTLERGLYEQYFGPGTRLTVT.

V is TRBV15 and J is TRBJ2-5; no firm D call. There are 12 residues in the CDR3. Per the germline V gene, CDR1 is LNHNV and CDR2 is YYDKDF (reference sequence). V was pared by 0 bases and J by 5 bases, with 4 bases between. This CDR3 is CATSRDGETQYF. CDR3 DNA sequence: TGTGCCACCAGCAGAGACGGGGAGACCCAGTACTTC.

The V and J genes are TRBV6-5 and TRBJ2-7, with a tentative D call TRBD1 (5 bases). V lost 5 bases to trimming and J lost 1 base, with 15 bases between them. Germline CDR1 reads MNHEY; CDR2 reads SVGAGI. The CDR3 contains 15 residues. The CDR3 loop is CASSPGAGRSYEQYF. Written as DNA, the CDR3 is TGTGCCAGCAGTCCAGGCGCAGGGCGGTCCTACGAGCAGTACTTC.

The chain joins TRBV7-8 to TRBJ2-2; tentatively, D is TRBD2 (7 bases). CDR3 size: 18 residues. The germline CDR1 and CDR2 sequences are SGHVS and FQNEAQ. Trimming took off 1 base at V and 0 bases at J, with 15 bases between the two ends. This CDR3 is CASSLGGGLLANTGELFF. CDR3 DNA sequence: TGTGCCAGCAGCTTAGGGGGGGGCCTCTTAGCGAACACCGGGGAGCTGTTTTTT.

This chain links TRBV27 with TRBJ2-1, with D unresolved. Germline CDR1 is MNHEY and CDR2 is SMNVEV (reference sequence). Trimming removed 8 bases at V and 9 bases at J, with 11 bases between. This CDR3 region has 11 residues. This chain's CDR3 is CASGQGGEQFF. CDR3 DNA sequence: TGTGCCAGCGGCCAAGGCGGTGAGCAGTTCTTC.

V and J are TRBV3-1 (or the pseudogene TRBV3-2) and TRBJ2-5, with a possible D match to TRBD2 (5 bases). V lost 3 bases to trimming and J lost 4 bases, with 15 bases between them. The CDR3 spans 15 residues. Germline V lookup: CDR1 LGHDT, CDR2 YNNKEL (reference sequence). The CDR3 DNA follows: TGTGCCAGCAGCCAGAGCAACAGCCGGGGAGAGACCCAGTACTTC. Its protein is CASSQSNSRGETQYF.

The CDR3 sequence is CASSFKGGETQYF. As DNA, the CDR3 is TGTGCCAGCAGTTTTAAGGGGGGGGAGACCCAGTACTTC. V usage is TRBV27 and J usage is TRBJ2-5, with D perhaps matching TRBD2 (7 bases). The CDR3 is 13 residues long. Trimming took off 3 bases at V and 5 bases at J, with 10 bases between the two ends. Per the germline V gene, CDR1 is MNHEY and CDR2 is SMNVEV (reference sequence).

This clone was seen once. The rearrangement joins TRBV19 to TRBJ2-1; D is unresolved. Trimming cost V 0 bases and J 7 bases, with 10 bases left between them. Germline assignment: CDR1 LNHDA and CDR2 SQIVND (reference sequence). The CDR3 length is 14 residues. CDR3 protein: CASSIDDAANEQFF. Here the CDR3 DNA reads TGTGCCAGTAGTATAGACGACGCGGCGAATGAGCAGTTCTTC.

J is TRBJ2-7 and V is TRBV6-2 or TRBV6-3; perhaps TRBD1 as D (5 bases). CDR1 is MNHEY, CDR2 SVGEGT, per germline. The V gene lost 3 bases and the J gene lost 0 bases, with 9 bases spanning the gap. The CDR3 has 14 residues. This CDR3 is CASSYRQSSYEQYF. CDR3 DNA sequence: TGTGCCAGCAGTTATCGACAGAGCTCCTACGAGCAGTACTTC.

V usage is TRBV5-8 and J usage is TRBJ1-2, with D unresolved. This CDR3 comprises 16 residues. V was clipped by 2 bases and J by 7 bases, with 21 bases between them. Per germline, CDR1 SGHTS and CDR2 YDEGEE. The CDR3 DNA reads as TGTGCCAGCAGCTTCGCTCGGGGTTCGGAGAAAGGTGGCTACACCTTC. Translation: CASSFARGSEKGGYTF.

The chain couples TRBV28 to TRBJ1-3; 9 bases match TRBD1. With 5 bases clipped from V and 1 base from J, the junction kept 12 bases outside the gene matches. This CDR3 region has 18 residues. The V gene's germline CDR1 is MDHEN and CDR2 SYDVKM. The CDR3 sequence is CASSPAGTGFSSGNTIYF. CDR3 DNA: TGTGCCAGCAGTCCTGCCGGGACAGGGTTCTCTTCTGGAAACACCATATATTTT.

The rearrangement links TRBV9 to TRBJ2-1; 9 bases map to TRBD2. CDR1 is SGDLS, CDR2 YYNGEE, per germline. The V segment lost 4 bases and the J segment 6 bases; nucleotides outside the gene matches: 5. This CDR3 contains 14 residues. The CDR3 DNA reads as TGTGCCAGCAGCCCCCGGACTAGCGTCAATGAGCAGTTCTTC. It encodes CASSPRTSVNEQFF. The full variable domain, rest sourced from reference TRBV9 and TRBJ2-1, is DSGVTQTPKHLITATGQRVTLRCSPRSGDLSVYWYQQSLDQGLQFLIQYYNGEERAKGNILERFSAQQFPDLHSELNLSSLELGDSALYFCASSPRTSVNEQFFGPGTRLTVL.